This entry lists 19 T cell receptor beta chains sequenced from one sample in a study of cytomegalovirus exposure and HLA in healthy donors. The PCR had 60 Vbeta and 13 Jbeta primers. Data came from immunoSEQ multiplex PCR; TCRdb stores just in-frame clones and leaves some out. This sample has more than 85,000 clones; over 60% occur once, and the top ten carry 7% to 10%. The material sequenced was PBMCs. Every receptor here comes from a man aged 35 to 55 in good health and CMV-seropositive.

This chain links TRBV10-2 with TRBJ2-1; no reliable D call. This CDR3 is 14 amino acids long. Trimming left V 6 bases short and J 3 bases short, with 12 bases between. Germline V CDR1 and CDR2: WSHSY, SAAADI. CDR3 residues: CASRGGEYYNEQFF. DNA for the CDR3: TGCGCCAGCAGGGGTGGAGAGTACTACAATGAGCAGTTCTTC.

This chain joins TRBV6-1 and TRBJ2-7, with a possible D match to TRBD2 (6 bases). CDR1 is MNHNS and CDR2 is SASEGT in the germline V gene. The CDR3 covers 17 residues. Trimming pared 4 bases from V and 0 bases from J, leaving 19 bases between. The CDR3 protein is CASSGSLGLPSSYEQYF. The CDR3 DNA reads TGTGCCAGCAGTGGGAGTTTGGGACTCCCGAGCTCCTACGAGCAGTACTTC.

In its sample, this clone was seen a few times. The chain recombines TRBV30 with TRBJ2-6; no reliable D call. The CDR3 extends over 15 amino acids. V lost 1 base and J lost 0, with 7 bases in between. Germline CDR1 reads GTSNPN; CDR2 reads SVGIG (reference sequence). The CDR3 is CAWSAGFSGANVLTF. The CDR3 DNA is TGTGCCTGGAGTGCCGGGTTCTCTGGGGCCAACGTCCTGACTTTC.

The chain is built from TRBV29-1 and TRBJ2-7, with TRBD1 identical over 7 bases. Germline assignment: CDR1 SQVTM and CDR2 ANQGSEA. V shed 5 bases and J 0 bases; nucleotides not matched to a gene: 7. The CDR3 spans 14 residues. The CDR3 loop reads CSVIGQESSYEQYF. CDR3 DNA: TGCAGCGTTATCGGACAGGAAAGCTCCTACGAGCAGTACTTC.

The chain uses TRBV28 and TRBJ1-2; TRBD1 matches at 7 bases. J was trimmed by 12 bases and V by 6 bases; bases with no gene match: 19. Germline loops: CDR1 MDHEN, CDR2 SYDVKM. This CDR3 comprises 15 residues. The CDR3 coding sequence is TGTGCCAGCAGAAGTACAGGGGCCCCTTCCCATGAACACACCTTC. It translates to CASRSTGAPSHEHTF.

The chain employs TRBV15 and TRBJ2-3, with 9 bases identical to TRBD1. This CDR3 contains 15 residues. J gave up 1 base and V 5 bases, and 4 bases lay outside the gene matches. From germline, CDR1 is LNHNV and CDR2 YYDKDF (reference sequence). CDR3 in amino acids: CATSGRTGGTDTQYF. The CDR3 nucleotides are TGTGCCACCAGCGGACGGACAGGGGGCACAGATACGCAGTATTTT.

V and J are TRBV28 and TRBJ2-3, with 9 bases identical to TRBD2. After removal of 2 bases from V and 1 base from J, the junction contained 7 bases not matched to a gene. Germline values: CDR1 MDHEN, CDR2 SYDVKM. The CDR3 extends over 17 amino acids. The DNA for the CDR3 is TGTGCCAGCAGTTTACCCTTAGCGGGGGAACGCACAGATACGCAGTATTTT. Translation: CASSLPLAGERTDTQYF. Based on the CDR3 plus reference TRBV28 and TRBJ2-3, the full variable domain is DVKVTQSSRYLVKRTGEKVFLECVQDMDHENMFWYRQDPGLGLRLIYFSYDVKMKEKGDIPEGYSVSREKKERFSLILESASTNQTSMYLCASSLPLAGERTDTQYFGPGTRLTVL.

This chain uses TRBV7-9 with TRBJ1-2; D might be TRBD1 (6 bases). Trimming stripped 4 bases from V and 7 bases from J, with 22 bases between. The CDR3 has 16 residues. CDR1 is SEHNR and CDR2 is FQNEAQ in the germline V gene (reference sequence). The CDR3 coding sequence is TGTGCCAGCAGCTCCGGGACAACTTCAATTACGGGTGGCTACACCTTC. Its protein product is CASSSGTTSITGGYTF.

The rearrangement uses TRBV25-1 and TRBJ2-3, with D unresolved. Germline V gene sequence: CDR1 MGHDK, CDR2 SYGVNS. V lost 5 bases to trimming and J lost 1 base, with 4 bases between them. CDR3 size: 12 residues. CDR3 sequence reads: CASSRGTDTQYF. CDR3 nucleotide sequence: TGTGCCAGCAGTCGAGGCACAGATACGCAGTATTTT.

V gene TRBV5-6 combines with J gene TRBJ1-3, with 8 bases aligning to TRBD1. With V trimmed by 4 bases and J by 4 bases, 7 bases remained unmatched. The CDR3 extends over 15 amino acids. Germline CDR1 is SGHDT and CDR2 is YYEEEE. CDR3 sequence reads: CASSPADRGGNTIYF. Written as DNA, the CDR3 is TGTGCCAGCAGCCCAGCCGACAGGGGCGGAAACACCATATATTTT. The full variable domain, its missing parts supplied by reference TRBV5-6 and TRBJ1-3, is DAGVTQSPTHLIKTRGQQVTLRCSPKSGHDTVSWYQQALGQGPQFIFQYYEEEERQRGNFPDRFSGHQFPNYSSELNVNALLLGDSALYLCASSPADRGGNTIYFGEGSWLTVV.

The chain is built from TRBV7-2 and TRBJ2-7; D possibly corresponds to TRBD1 (6 bases). The CDR3 sequence is 18 residues long. Germline V gene data show CDR1 as SGHTA and CDR2 as FQGNSA. V dropped 1 base and J dropped 3 bases, with 22 bases sitting between them. The CDR3 DNA reads TGTGCCAGCAGCTTAGTAGCCCCGCAGGGGTCATTTTACTACGAGCAGTACTTC. Protein: CASSLVAPQGSFYYEQYF.

This chain joins TRBV6-5 and TRBJ2-1, with 13 bases identical to TRBD2. Germline CDR1 and CDR2: MNHEY and SVGAGI. J lost 8 bases, V lost 6 bases, and 7 bases had no gene match. The length of the CDR3 is 15 residues. CDR3 in amino acids: CASRPGLAGRDEQFF. Here the CDR3 DNA reads TGTGCCAGCAGGCCGGGACTAGCGGGACGGGATGAGCAGTTCTTC.

V usage is TRBV29-1 and J usage is TRBJ2-7; D perhaps matches TRBD2 (7 bases). The ends were cut back, 5 bases at V and 1 base at J, with 18 bases in the middle. This CDR3 contains 15 residues. CDR1 is SQVTM, CDR2 ANQGSEA, per germline. As DNA, the CDR3 is TGCAGCGTTCTTATAAGGGGGGGCCGATCCTACGAGCAGTACTTC. It is translated as CSVLIRGGRSYEQYF.

This chain joins TRBV7-9 and TRBJ2-3, with 14 bases lining up with TRBD2. V lost 5 bases to trimming and J lost 4 bases; unmatched junction nucleotides: 5. CDR1 is SEHNR and CDR2 is FQNEAQ in the germline V gene (reference sequence). This CDR3 comprises 16 residues. In nucleotides, the CDR3 is TGTGCCAGCAGCGCGGGACTAGCGGGAGTGGCAGATACGCAGTATTTT. It encodes CASSAGLAGVADTQYF.

This chain uses TRBV7-8 with TRBJ1-1; 9 bases fit TRBD1. The CDR3 covers 18 residues. Germline V gives CDR1 SGHVS, CDR2 FQNEAQ. Trimming took 2 bases from V and 1 from J; bases not matched to a gene: 11. CDR3 DNA: TGTGCCAGCAGCTTAAACAGGACAGGGGTGTGGAAGAACACTGAAGCTTTCTTT. This sequence encodes CASSLNRTGVWKNTEAFF.

This rearrangement joins TRBV5-4 to TRBJ1-1; 9 bases agree with TRBD1. Germline CDR1 is SGHNT and CDR2 is YYREEE (reference sequence). V lost 4 bases, J lost 1 base, and 5 bases stayed unmatched. The CDR3 spans 15 residues. CDR3 in amino acids: CASSAPGQGNTEAFF. CDR3 coding DNA: TGTGCCAGCAGCGCTCCGGGACAGGGGAACACTGAAGCTTTCTTT.

The chain carries TRBV6-1 and TRBJ1-5; no clear D. V lost 1 base and J lost 7, with 8 bases in between. This CDR3 has 13 amino acids. Germline CDR1 MNHNS, CDR2 SASEGT. The CDR3 is CASSEGIRQPQHF. CDR3 nucleotides: TGTGCCAGCAGTGAAGGAATCAGGCAGCCCCAGCATTTT.

This chain uses TRBV7-8 with TRBJ1-5; TRBD1 is a possible D gene (6 bases). The CDR3 has 16 amino acids. Germline CDR1 is SGHVS and CDR2 is FQNEAQ. Trimming took off 5 bases at V and 5 bases at J, with 19 bases between the two ends. CDR3 coding DNA: TGTGCCAGCAGCCTCCTACAGGGTACATCGCATCAGCCCCAGCATTTT. This codes for CASSLLQGTSHQPQHF.

Here the CDR3 reads CASSQGTAGANVLTF. The CDR3, as DNA: TGTGCCAGCAGCCAAGGGACTGCTGGGGCCAACGTCCTGACTTTC. The genes are TRBV14 and TRBJ2-6; D might be TRBD2 (5 bases). V was clipped by 1 base and J by 2 bases, with 6 bases between them. Per the germline V gene, CDR1 is SGHDN and CDR2 is FVKESK. There are 15 residues in the CDR3.